Below are 5 T cell receptor beta chains sequenced from a single sample in a study of blood T cell repertoires in COVID-19 (dated by TCRdb to 2018 to 2021). Libraries came from the immunoSEQ multiplex PCR assay. Entries here come from immuneACCESS through TCRdb and include only in-frame sequences with V and J called. Some clones fail to appear in such tables; in the studies checked, an unresolved V gene covers under half of the shortfall, and the cause of the remainder is unknown. Within this sample are approximately 250,000 clones, with 80% to 90% of them counted one time only. The ten largest clones add up to about 2% of the sample. The source material was peripheral blood. These receptors were taken from a man aged 30 to 39 with active or convalescent COVID-19.

The J gene is TRBJ2-3, the V gene TRBV7-9; 8 bases line up with TRBD1. This CDR3 comprises 14 residues. Germline-derived CDR1 and CDR2 are SEHNR and FQNEAQ (reference sequence). J gave up 4 bases and V 3 bases, and 3 bases lay outside the gene matches. In DNA form, the CDR3 reads TGTGCCAGCAGCTTTGGACAGGGCCCAGATACGCAGTATTTT. Translated: CASSFGQGPDTQYF.

This sequence joins TRBV6-1 and TRBJ1-3, with D unresolved. The germline V gene encodes CDR1 MNHNS and CDR2 SASEGT. Trimming took off 4 bases at V and 0 bases at J, with 13 bases between the two ends. The CDR3 runs 16 residues. In nucleotides, the CDR3 is TGTGCCAGCAGTGCTACCTACAGAAACTCTGGAAACACCATATATTTT. Translating it yields CASSATYRNSGNTIYF.

This clone was observed a handful of times. The chain employs TRBV19 and TRBJ1-1, with 8 bases that match TRBD1. CDR1 LNHDA and CDR2 SQIVND come from the germline V gene (reference sequence). The CDR3 has 14 residues. The trim removed 6 bases at V and 1 base at J, leaving 4 bases unmatched. The CDR3 DNA follows: TGTGCCAGTAGGCTAACAGGGGGGAACACTGAAGCTTTCTTT. This translates into CASRLTGGNTEAFF.

J is TRBJ1-1 and V is TRBV18; 7 bases are a match to TRBD1. Per the germline V gene, CDR1 is KGHSH and CDR2 is LQKENI. CDR3 length equals 14 residues. V shed 5 bases, J shed 4 bases, and the junction held 7 bases outside the gene matches. CDR3 in amino acids: CASSRETGSTEAFF. The CDR3 coding sequence is TGTGCCAGCTCAAGGGAGACAGGGAGCACTGAAGCTTTCTTT.

This clone was observed a single time. V gene TRBV27 combines with J gene TRBJ2-6; 7 bases agree with TRBD1. CDR1 and CDR2 (germline): MNHEY, SMNVEV (reference sequence). Trimming cost V 4 bases and J 4 bases; bases outside gene matches: 4. There are 15 residues in the CDR3. CDR3 sequence: CASSSDRAGANVLTF. The CDR3 bases are TGTGCCAGCAGTTCCGACAGGGCCGGGGCCAACGTCCTGACTTTC.